This T cell receptor (beta chain) came from a study of cytomegalovirus exposure and HLA in healthy donors (dated by TCRdb to 2017 to 2019). About the study as a whole: According to a later analysis, the approximately 120 validation repertoires were produced on the same platform as the 666 repertoires of the first cohort. The aim of the study was to test whether cataloging public T cell receptors could identify signatures of past pathogen exposure. In addition to the first cohort of 650 to 750 subjects, a separate validation cohort of approximately 120 different subjects was used. The study combined high-throughput TCR immunosequencing, statistical association of individual TCRs with disease status, and machine learning to predict cytomegalovirus infection status.

Libraries were built with the immunoSEQ multiplex PCR assay. On the study's bioinformatics: To diagnose cytomegalovirus status from the catalog of TCR beta chain sequences, a statistical classification framework was built. As stored in TCRdb, this immuneACCESS dataset retains in-frame rearrangements with V and J assigned. A fraction of the clones does not appear; measured against another copy, unresolved V genes explain less than half of the discrepancy, and the remainder lacks a known reason. The V and J calls and clone size are taken from that table; D and trimming were inferred from the DNA. Recorded for this sample are 100,000 to 150,000 clones; under 90% of them occurred a single time. The top ten clonotypes cover under 2.5% of the sample. Study-wide conclusions, independent of this receptor: A few of the identified cytomegalovirus-associated TCR beta chains were confirmed in vitro to be specific for cytomegalovirus antigens. The study listed over 150 TCR beta chains as associated with cytomegalovirus. Most TCR sequences were observed very rarely across donors, whereas some public TCRs were present in many individuals. The authors suggested that the approach could potentially be extended to other disease states and immunological phenotypes. In a later analysis, TCRs clustered in the first cohort were found to also tend to co-occur in the 130 or so validation repertoires, with about 93% of cluster scores above 0. The classifier was reported to diagnose cytomegalovirus status with high specificity and sensitivity in both the original cohort and the validation cohort. A later analysis had no HLA typing for the validation cohort, so co-occurrence there was scored across all 120 repertoires.

As to this clone: No cognate antigen has been identified for it. Per-base quality was not reported, and no clone a single base away is much larger than it.

The CDR3 runs 17 residues from the cysteine to the phenylalanine. Of the read, only the CDR3 DNA is kept; its 51 bases are in frame from base 1. The CDR1 and CDR2 encoded by the germline V gene (reference sequence) are LNHDA and SQIVND. V lost 6 bases and J lost 5 bases, and the count of bases not matched to a germline gene is 12. Donors formed part of the validation cohort, which comprised 95 to 150 subjects and was distinct from the first cohort of under 850 subjects. Sample: PBMCs. The TCR originated in a young woman in good health and CMV-seronegative. The sequence links TRBV19 to TRBJ2-3, and TRBD2 matches 12 of the central bases. The DNA sequence follows: TGTGCCAGTAGACACCTTTGGACTAGCGGGGTGGGAGATACGCAGTATTTT. The resulting protein is CASRHLWTSGVGDTQYF.